This entry concerns a single T cell receptor (beta chain). The CDR3 spans 13 residues. Trimming removed 4 bases from V and 1 base from J, with 8 bases in between. CDR1 is SGDLS and CDR2 is YYNGEE in the germline V gene. These data are taken from a study of blood T cell repertoires in COVID-19. Study details: Sites across the United States, Italy and Spain contributed samples from acute and convalescent COVID-19.

Original processing notes: Estimation of nucleated cell counts relied on the amplification of reference gene primers. Some clones are missing from TCRdb's copy, which holds only in-frame ones; the method was immunoSEQ multiplex PCR. V, J and clone size were drawn from that table, and D and trimming were deduced from the DNA. The sample has 250,000 to 400,000 clones; roughly 90% are singletons. The chain couples TRBV9 to TRBJ1-1; possible D gene TRBD1, 6 bases. Input material: peripheral blood. The sequence came from a woman aged 25 to 39 with COVID-19, enrolled during active disease. CDR3 coding DNA: TGTGCCAGCAGCTTACAGGGGAACACTGAAGCTTTCTTT. This encodes CASSLQGNTEAFF.